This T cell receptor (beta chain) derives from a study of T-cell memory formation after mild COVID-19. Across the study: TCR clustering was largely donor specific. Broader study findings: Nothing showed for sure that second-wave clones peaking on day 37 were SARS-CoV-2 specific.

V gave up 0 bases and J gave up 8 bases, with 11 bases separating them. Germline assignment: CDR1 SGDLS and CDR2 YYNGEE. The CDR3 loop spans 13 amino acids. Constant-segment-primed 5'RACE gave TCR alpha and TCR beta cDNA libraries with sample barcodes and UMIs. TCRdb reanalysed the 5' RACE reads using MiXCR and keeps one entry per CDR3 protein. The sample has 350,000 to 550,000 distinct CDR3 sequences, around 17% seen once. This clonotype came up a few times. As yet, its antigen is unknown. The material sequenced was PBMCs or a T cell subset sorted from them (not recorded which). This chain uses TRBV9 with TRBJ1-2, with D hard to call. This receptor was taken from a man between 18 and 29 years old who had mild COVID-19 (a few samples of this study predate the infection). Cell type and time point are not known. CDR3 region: CASSVVSKSGYTF. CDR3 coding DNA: TGTGCCAGCAGCGTAGTGTCAAAGTCAGGCTACACCTTC.